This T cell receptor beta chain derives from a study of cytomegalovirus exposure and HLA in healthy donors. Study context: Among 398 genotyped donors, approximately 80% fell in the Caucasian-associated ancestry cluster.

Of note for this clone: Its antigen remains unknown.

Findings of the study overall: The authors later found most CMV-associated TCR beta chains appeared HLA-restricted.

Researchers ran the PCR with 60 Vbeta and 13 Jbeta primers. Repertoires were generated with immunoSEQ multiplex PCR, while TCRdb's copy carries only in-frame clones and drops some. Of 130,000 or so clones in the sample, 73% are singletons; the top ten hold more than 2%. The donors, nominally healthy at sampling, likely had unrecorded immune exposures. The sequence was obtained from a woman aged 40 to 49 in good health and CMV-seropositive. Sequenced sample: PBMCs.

The CDR3 sequence: CASRQSGTGTEKLFF. The DNA for the CDR3 is TGCGCCAGCAGACAGAGCGGGACAGGGACTGAAAAACTGTTTTTT. The chain is built from TRBV5-1 and TRBJ1-4; 9 bases match TRBD1. The CDR3 runs to 15 residues. Germline trimming cut 5 bases from V and 7 bases from J; bases unmatched to any gene: 9. Germline assignment: CDR1 SGHRS and CDR2 YFSETQ.